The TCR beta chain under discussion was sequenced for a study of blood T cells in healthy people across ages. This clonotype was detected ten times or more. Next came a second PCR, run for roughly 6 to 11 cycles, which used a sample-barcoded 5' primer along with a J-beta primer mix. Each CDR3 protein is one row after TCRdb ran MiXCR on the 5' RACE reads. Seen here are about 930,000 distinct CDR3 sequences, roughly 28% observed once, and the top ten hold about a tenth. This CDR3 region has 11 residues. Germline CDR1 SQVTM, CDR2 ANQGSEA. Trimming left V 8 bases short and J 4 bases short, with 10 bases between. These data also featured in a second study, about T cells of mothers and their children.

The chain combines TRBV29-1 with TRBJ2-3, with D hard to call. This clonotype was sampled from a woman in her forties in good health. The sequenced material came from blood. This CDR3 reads CSLSFPDTQYF. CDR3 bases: TGCAGCTTATCCTTCCCAGATACGCAGTATTTT.